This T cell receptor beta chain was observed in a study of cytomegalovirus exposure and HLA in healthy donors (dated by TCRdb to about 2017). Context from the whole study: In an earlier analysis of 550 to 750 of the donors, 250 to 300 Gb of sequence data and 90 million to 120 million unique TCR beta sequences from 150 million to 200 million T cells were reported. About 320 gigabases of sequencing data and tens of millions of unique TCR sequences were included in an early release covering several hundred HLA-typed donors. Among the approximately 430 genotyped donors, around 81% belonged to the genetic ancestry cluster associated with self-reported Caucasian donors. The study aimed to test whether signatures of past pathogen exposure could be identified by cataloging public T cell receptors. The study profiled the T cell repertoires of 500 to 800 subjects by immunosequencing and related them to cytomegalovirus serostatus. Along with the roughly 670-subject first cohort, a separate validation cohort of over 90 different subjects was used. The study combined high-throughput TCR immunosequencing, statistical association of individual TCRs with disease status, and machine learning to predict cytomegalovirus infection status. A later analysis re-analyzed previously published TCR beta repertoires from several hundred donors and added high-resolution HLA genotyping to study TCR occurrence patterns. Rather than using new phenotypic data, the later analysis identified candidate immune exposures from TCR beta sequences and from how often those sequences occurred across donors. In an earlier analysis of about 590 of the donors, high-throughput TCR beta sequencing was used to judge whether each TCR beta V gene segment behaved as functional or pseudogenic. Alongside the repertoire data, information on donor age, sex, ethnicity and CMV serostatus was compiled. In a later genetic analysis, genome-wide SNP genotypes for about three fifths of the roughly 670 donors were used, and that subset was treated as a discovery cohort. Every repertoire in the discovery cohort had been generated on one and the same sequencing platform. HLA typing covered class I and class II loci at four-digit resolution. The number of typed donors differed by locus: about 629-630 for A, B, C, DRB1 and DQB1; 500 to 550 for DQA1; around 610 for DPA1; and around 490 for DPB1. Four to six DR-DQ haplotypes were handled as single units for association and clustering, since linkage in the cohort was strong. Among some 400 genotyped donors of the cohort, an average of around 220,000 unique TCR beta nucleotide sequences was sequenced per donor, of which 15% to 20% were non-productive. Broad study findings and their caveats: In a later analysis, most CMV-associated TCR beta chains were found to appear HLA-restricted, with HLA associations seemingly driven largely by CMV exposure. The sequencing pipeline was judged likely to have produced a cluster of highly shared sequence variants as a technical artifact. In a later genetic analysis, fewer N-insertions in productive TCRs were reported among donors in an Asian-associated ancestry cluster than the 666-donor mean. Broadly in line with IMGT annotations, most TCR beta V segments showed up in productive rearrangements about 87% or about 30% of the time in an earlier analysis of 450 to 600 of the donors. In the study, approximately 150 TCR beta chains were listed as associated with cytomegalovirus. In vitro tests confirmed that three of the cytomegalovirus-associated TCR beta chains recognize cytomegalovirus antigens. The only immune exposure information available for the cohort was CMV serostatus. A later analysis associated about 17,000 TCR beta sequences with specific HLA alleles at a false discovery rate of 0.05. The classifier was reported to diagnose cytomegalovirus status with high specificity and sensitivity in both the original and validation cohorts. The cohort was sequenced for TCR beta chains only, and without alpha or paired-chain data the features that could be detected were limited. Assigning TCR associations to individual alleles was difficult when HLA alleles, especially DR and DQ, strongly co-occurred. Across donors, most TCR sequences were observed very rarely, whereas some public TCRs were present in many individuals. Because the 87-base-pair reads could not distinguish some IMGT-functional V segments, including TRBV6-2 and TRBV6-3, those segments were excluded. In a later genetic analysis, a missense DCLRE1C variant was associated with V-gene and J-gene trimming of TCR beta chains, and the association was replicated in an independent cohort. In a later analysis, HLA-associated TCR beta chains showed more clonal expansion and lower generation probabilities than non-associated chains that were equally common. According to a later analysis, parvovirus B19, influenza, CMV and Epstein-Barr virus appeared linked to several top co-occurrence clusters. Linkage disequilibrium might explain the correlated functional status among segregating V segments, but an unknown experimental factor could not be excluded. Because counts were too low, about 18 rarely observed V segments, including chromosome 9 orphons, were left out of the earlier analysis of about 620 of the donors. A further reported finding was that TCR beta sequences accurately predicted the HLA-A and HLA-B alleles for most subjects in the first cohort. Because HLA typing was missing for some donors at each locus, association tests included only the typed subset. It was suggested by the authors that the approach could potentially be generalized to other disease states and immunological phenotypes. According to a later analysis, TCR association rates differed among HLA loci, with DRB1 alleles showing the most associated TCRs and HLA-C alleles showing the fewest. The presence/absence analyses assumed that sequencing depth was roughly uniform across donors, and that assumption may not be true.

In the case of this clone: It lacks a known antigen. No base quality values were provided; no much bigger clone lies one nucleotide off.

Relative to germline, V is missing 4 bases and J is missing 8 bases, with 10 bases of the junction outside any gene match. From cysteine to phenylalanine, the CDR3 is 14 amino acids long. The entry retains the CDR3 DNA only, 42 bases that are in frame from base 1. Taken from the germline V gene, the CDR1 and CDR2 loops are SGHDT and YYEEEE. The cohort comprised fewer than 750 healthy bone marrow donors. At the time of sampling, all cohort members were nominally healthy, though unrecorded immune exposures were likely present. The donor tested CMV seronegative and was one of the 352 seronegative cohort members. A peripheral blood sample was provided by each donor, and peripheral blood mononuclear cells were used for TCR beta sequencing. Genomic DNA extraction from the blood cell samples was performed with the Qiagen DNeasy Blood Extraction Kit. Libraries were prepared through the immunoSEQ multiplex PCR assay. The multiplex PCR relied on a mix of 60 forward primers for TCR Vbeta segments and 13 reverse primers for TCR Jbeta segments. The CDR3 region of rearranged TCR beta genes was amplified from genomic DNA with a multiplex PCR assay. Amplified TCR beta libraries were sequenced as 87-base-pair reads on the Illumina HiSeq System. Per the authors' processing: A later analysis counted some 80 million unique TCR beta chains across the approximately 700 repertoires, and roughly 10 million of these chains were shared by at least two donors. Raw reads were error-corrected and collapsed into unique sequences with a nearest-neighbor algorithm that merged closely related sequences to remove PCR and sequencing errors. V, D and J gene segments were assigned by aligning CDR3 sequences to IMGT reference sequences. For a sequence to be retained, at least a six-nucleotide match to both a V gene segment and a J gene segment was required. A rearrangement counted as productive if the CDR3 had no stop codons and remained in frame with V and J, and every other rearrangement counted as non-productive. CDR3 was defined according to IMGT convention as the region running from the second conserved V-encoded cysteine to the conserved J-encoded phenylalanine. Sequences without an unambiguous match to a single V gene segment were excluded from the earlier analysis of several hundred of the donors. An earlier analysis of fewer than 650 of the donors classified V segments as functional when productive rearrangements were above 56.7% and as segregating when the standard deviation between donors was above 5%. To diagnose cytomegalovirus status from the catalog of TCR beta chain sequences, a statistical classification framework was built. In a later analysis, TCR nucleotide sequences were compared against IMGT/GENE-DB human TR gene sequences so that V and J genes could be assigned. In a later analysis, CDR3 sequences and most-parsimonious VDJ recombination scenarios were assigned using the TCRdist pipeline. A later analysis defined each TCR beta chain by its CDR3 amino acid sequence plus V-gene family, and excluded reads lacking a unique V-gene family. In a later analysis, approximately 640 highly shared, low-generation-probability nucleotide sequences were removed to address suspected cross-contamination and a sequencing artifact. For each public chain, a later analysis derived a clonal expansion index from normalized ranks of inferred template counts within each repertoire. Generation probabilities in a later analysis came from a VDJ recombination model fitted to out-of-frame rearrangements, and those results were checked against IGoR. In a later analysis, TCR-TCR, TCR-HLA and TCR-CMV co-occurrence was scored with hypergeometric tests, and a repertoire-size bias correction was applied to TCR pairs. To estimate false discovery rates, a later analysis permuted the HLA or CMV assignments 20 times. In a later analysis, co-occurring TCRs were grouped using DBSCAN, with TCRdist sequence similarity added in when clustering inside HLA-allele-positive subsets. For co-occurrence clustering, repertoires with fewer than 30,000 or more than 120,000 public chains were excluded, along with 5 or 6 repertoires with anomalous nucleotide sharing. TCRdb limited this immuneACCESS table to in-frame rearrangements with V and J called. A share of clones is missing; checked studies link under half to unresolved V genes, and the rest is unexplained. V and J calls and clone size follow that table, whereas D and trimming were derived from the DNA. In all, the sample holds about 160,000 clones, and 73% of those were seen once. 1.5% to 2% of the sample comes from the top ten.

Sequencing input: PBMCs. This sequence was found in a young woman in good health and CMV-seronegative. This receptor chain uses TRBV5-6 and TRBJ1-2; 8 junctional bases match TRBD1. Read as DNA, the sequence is TGTGCCAGCAGCACCGGACAGGGACTGGGAGGCTACACCTTC. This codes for CASSTGQGLGGYTF.